This T cell receptor (beta chain) derives from a study of OX40 agonist ivuxolimab in advanced cancers. Study outcomes and limitations: Both CD4+ and CD8+ T cell populations in blood had undergone clonal expansion by week 6 at 0.1 to 3.0 mg/kg.

Comments on this clone: Its antigen is currently unknown.

Only in-frame clones appear in the TCRdb table, and some are missing; sequencing was by immunoSEQ multiplex PCR. Here the sample spans 90,000 to 120,000 clones, approximately 89% being singletons. V lost 7 bases to trimming and J lost 4 bases, with 13 bases between them. Germline V gives CDR1 LGHNT, CDR2 FRNRAP. The CDR3 spans 13 residues. The receptor comes from an adult with an advanced solid tumor such as melanoma, head and neck, liver or kidney cancer. The specimen was CD4+ or CD8+ T cells sorted from blood, collected in a trial of the OX40 agonist ivuxolimab. The chain combines TRBV12-5 with TRBJ1-2; no firm D call. The DNA for the CDR3 is TGTGCTAGTGCCGAGGACTGGATCTATGGCTACACCTTC. This codes for CASAEDWIYGYTF. Full variable domain (outside the CDR3, taken from reference TRBV12-5 and TRBJ1-2): DARVTQTPRHKVTEMGQEVTMRCQPILGHNTVFWYRQTMMQGLELLAYFRNRAPLDDSGMPKDRFSAEMPDATLATLKIQPSEPRDSAVYFCASAEDWIYGYTFGSGTRLTVV.